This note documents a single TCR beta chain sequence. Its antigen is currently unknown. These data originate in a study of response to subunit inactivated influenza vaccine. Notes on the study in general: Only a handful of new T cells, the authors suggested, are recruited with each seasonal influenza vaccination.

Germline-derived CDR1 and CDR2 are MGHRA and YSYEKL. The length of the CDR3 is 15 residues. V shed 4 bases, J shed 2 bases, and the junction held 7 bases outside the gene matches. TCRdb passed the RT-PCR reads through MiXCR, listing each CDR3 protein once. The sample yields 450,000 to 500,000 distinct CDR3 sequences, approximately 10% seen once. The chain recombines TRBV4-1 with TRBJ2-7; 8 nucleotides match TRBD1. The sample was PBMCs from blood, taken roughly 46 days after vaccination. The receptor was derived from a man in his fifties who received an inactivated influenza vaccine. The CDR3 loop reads CASSRGTGDTYEQYF. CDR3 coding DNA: TGCGCCAGCAGCCGCGGGACAGGCGATACCTACGAGCAGTACTTC.